Below, one TCR beta chain is given with its context. This sample is part of a study of blood T cell repertoires in COVID-19. Original methodology: Cell counts per sample came from amplifying reference gene primers. Clones were sequenced by immunoSEQ multiplex PCR, and TCRdb holds only the in-frame ones, with some missing. Clone size and V and J calls were adopted from that table, with D and trimming inferred from the DNA. The sample consists of approximately 300,000 clones, about 85% of them appearing once. CDR1 MDHEN and CDR2 SYDVKM come from the germline V gene. The junction had 8 bases not matched to a gene; V was cut back by 3 bases and J by 1 base. This CDR3 spans 16 amino acids.

The genes are TRBV28 and TRBJ1-2; 7 nucleotides line up with TRBD1. This TCR was sampled from a woman aged 25 to 45 who had been exposed to COVID-19. The sample taken for sequencing was PBMCs or T cells enriched from blood (not recorded which). The CDR3 DNA sequence: TGTGCCAGCAGTTTCCTTCGACAGGGCTATAACTATGGCTACACCTTC. It yields the protein CASSFLRQGYNYGYTF.